The present TCR beta chain was sequenced within a study of spatial heterogeneity in lung cancer. General study points: Counts of expanded alpha and beta TCRs within tumors tracked the tumor nonsynonymous mutation count.

Each CDR3 protein is one row after TCRdb ran MiXCR on the 5' RACE reads. This repertoire shows some 25,000 distinct CDR3 sequences, 7.1% found once; its top ten account for approximately 25%. The CDR3 covers 15 residues. In germline, CDR1 is SGHTA, CDR2 FQGNSA. V was trimmed by 4 bases and J by 5 bases, leaving 17 bases between them. This clonotype was detected ten times or more. No antigen is known for it. Time point of the sample: sample taken at primary tumor resection. Specimen: lung tumor tissue, collected at surgery. The clonotype comes from a male donor with early-stage non-small cell lung cancer. The rearrangement uses TRBV7-2 and TRBJ2-5, with no clear D. The CDR3 nucleotides read TGTGCCAGCAGCTCCGAGAGAGGCATGCAGGAGACCCAGTACTTC. Its protein is CASSSERGMQETQYF.